Here is one TCR beta chain with its context. Its antigen remains unidentified. Per-base qualities were not stored, and no clone one base away is much larger. From the germline V gene (reference sequence), CDR1 is GTSNPN and CDR2 is SVGIG. V loses 4 bases of germline sequence and J loses 4 bases, and the interval between the two ends is 13 bases. The CDR3 spans 13 residues, from the cysteine through the phenylalanine. Just CDR3 DNA is preserved here, 39 bases in frame from base 1. This sample stems from a study of beta chain features in type 1 diabetes listed by TCRdb under 2018. In terms of the full investigation: Mean age, gender distribution, total cell number and subset yield were not different between patients and healthy donors. A total of about 100,000,000 sorted cells were examined across all samples, and RNA yield correlated strongly with the number of cells per subset. The study compared the TCRB repertoires of sorted circulating CD4+ T cell subsets in recently diagnosed type 1 diabetes patients with those in matched healthy donors. Whereas all 30 or so donors provided naive and central memory subsets, regulatory and stem cell-like memory subsets were isolated from just 8 patients and about 8 healthy donors.

The entire amount of isolated RNA was reverse transcribed using the High Capacity cDNA Reverse Transcription Kit, so the sequenced TCRB transcripts were expressed ones. Deep immunoSEQ sequencing was performed on naive, central memory and regulatory T cell samples, with an average of around 3.4 million total reads per sample. After sorted cells were lysed in RLT buffer, RNA was extracted with DNase-treated RNeasy Micro or Mini kits, with the choice depending on cell number. Each cell subset was processed on its own to prevent cross-contamination, while patient and healthy donor samples were processed together. The immunoSEQ multiplex PCR was used to amplify TCRB sequences from cDNA, generating 87-bp fragments that spanned the CDR3 region. Sequencing of the amplicons was done on the Illumina HiSeq platform. Processing in the source paper ran as follows. Synthetic template baselines were used to correct PCR bias computationally, reads within Hamming distance 2 were collapsed together, and singletons that could not be merged were discarded. Reads were aligned against IMGT to assign V, D and J genes, CDR3 length and insertions or deletions at six rearrangement sites. Within each subset, clonotype counts were normalized to the number of sorted cells before true diversity and Gini coefficients were calculated with the tcR R package. The overlap coefficient, calculated on TCRB nucleotide sequences, was used to measure repertoire sharing. Out-of-frame TCRB sequences from naive cells were analyzed to stand in for the pre-selection repertoire. TCRdb's version of the immuneACCESS table is confined to in-frame rearrangements and falls short of the full clone set. An unresolved V gene accounts for under half of the shortfall where checked; the remainder is of unknown origin. The V and J calls and clone size are taken from that table; D and trimming were inferred from the DNA. For this sample the table gives roughly 240,000 clones, of which about 23% were detected only once. The biggest ten clones account for around 0.011% of the sample.

From each donor, a single peripheral blood sample of about 110 mL on average was drawn into heparinised tubes. Naive, central memory, regulatory and stem cell-like memory CD4+ T cells were sorted on a BD FACSAria II using a panel including CD45RO, CCR7, CD25, CD127, CD95 and CD27. Every sorted population had a purity above 98%. Right away, PBMCs were isolated by Lymphoprep density gradient centrifugation and were stained directly, with no culture step. Samples were stained and sorted in pairs, with one healthy donor and one patient per experiment, so that batch effects were minimized. What the research found in general, with its limitations: A moderate but significant shortening of TCRB CDR3 length was observed in type 1 diabetes patients in all four CD4+ subsets. Naive, central memory and regulatory TCRB repertoires appeared to be more similar among patients than among healthy donors. HLA sub-analyses involved small numbers of individuals, so any influence of HLA type on TCRB rearrangement remained unresolved. At VDJ recombination sites, type 1 diabetes patients had fewer insertions and more deleted nucleotides, which implies abnormalities in thymic rearrangement. Shorter templates might be favored by PCR, yet because patient and control samples were amplified and corrected together, any such skew would affect both groups equally. Sequencing cDNA rather than genomic DNA could over-represent highly expressing activated cells, although activation and CD3 levels did not differ between groups.

The chain couples TRBV30 to TRBJ1-1; a weak D assignment points to TRBD1 (6 bases agree). This TCR derives from a woman aged 25 to 39 with type 1 diabetes. The source material was naive CD4+ T cells from blood. The sample's cell subset or site label, decoded: true naive CD4+ T cells. The sequenced DNA: TGTGCCTGGACTACAGGGTTGAGCACTGAAGCTTTCTTT. Its translation reads: CAWTTGLSTEAFF.